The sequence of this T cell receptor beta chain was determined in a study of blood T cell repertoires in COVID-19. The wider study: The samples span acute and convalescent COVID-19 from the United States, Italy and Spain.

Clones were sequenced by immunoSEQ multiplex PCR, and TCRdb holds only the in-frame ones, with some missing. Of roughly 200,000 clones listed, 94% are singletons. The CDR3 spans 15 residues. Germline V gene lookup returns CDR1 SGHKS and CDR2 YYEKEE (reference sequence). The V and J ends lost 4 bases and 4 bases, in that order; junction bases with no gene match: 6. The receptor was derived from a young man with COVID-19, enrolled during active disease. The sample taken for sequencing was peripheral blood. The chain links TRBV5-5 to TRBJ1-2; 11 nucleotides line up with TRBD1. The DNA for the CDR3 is TGTGCCAGCAGCCGAGGACAGGGGGCAGGCTATGGCTACACCTTC. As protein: CASSRGQGAGYGYTF.